This TCR beta chain appears in the sequencing data of a study of blood T cells in healthy people across ages. A J-beta primer mix and a sample-barcoded 5' primer were used in a second PCR of about 7 to 12 cycles. TCRdb called the 5' RACE reads again in MiXCR, with one record for every CDR3 protein. The sample holds 600,000 or so distinct CDR3 sequences, under 25% seen once. The CDR3 has 16 residues. The germline gives CDR1 SQVTM, CDR2 ANQGSEA. This clonotype appeared a few times. Sample: blood. This clonotype was sampled from a man aged 65 to 79 in good health. V gene TRBV29-1 combines with J gene TRBJ2-5; D not certain. The DNA end is more similar to TRBJ2-1, so the J call may be wrong. The CDR3 is CSVEVPPPARDNEQFF. In DNA, the CDR3 is TGCAGCGTTGAAGTCCCGCCTCCTGCTCGCGACAATGAGCAGTTCTTC.